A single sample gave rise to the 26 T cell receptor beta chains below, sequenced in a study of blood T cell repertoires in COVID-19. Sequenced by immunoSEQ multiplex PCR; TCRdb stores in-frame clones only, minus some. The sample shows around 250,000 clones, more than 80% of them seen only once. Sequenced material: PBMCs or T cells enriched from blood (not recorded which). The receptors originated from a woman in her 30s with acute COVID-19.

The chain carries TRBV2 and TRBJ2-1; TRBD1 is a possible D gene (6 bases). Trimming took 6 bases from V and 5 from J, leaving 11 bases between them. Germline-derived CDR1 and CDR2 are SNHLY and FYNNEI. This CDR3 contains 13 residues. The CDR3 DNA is TGTGCCAGCAGCCTCGGACAGAACAATGAGCAGTTCTTC. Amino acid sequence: CASSLGQNNEQFF. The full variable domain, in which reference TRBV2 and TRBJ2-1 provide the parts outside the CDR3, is EPEVTQTPSHQVTQMGQEVILRCVPISNHLYFYWYRQILGQKVEFLVSFYNNEISEKSEIFDDQFSVERPDGSNFTLKIRSTKLEDSAMYFCASSLGQNNEQFFGPGTRLTVL.

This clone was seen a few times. CDR3 DNA sequence: TGTGCCAGCAGCTTGGTTGTTGTAGAAATACCTAACTATGGCTACACCTTC. It codes for CASSLVVVEIPNYGYTF. The J gene is TRBJ1-2, the V gene TRBV5-4, with no clear D. Germline lookup yields CDR1 SGHNT and CDR2 YYREEE (reference sequence). V was clipped by 0 bases and J by 0 bases, with 15 bases between them. The CDR3 consists of 17 residues.

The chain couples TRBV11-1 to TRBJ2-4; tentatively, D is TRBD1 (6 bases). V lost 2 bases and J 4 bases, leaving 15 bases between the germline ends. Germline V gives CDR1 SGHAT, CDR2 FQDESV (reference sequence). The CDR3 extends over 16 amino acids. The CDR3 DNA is TGTGCCAGCAGCTTATTCGGGTGGCAGGGGAAAAACATTCAGTACTTC. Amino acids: CASSLFGWQGKNIQYF. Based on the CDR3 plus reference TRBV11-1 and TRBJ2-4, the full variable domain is EAEVAQSPRYKITEKSQAVAFWCDPISGHATLYWYRQILGQGPELLVQFQDESVVDDSQLPKDRFSAERLKGVDSTLKIQPAELGDSAMYLCASSLFGWQGKNIQYFGAGTRLSVL.

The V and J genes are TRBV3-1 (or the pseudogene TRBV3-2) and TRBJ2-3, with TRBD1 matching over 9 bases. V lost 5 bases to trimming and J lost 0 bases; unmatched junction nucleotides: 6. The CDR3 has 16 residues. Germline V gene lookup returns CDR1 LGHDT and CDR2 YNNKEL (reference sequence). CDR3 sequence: CASSSGTGLSTDTQYF. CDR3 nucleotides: TGTGCCAGCAGCTCCGGGACAGGGCTAAGCACAGATACGCAGTATTTT.

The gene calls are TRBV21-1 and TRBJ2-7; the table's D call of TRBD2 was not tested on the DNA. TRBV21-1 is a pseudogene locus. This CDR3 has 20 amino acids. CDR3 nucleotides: TGTGCCAGCAGCAACCCGAAAGATAGGACTAGCGGGAGACCCTCCTACGAGCAGTACTTC. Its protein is CASSNPKDRTSGRPSYEQYF.

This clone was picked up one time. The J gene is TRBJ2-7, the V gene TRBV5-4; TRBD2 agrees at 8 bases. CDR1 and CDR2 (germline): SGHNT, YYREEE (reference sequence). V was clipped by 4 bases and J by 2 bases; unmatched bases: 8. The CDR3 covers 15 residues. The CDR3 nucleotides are TGTGCCAGCAGCATCCGGGGGGGAGTAGCCTACGAGCAGTACTTC. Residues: CASSIRGGVAYEQYF. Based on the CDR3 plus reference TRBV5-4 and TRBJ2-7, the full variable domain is ETGVTQSPTHLIKTRGQQVTLRCSSQSGHNTVSWYQQALGQGPQFIFQYYREEENGRGNFPPRFSGLQFPNYSSELNVNALELDDSALYLCASSIRGGVAYEQYFGPGTRLTVT.

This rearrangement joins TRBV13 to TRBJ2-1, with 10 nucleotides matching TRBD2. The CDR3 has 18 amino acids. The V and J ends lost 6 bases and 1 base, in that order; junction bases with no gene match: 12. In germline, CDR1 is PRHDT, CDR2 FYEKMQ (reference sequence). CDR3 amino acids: CASSSGAGGRSSYNEQFF. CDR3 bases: TGTGCCAGCAGTAGCGGAGCGGGAGGGCGGAGTTCCTACAATGAGCAGTTCTTC.

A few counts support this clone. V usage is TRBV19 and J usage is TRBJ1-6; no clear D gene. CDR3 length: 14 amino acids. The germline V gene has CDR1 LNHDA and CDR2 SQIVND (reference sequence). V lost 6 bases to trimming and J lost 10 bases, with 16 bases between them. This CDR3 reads CASRLRQESSPLHF. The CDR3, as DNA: TGTGCCAGTAGACTCCGACAAGAGAGCTCACCCCTCCACTTT.

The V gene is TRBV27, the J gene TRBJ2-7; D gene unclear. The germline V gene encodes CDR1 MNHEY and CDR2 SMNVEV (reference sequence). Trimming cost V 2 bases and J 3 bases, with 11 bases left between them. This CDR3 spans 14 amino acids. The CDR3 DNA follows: TGTGCCAGCAGTTTAGTTCCGTTCGGCTACGAGCAGTACTTC. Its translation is CASSLVPFGYEQYF.

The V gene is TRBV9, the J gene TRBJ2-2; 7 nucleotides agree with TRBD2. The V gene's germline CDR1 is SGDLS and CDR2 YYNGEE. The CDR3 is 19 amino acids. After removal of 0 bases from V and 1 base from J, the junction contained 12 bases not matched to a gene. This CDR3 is CASSVDPGRGVLNTGELFF. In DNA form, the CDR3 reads TGTGCCAGCAGCGTAGATCCCGGACGGGGGGTATTGAACACCGGGGAGCTGTTTTTT.

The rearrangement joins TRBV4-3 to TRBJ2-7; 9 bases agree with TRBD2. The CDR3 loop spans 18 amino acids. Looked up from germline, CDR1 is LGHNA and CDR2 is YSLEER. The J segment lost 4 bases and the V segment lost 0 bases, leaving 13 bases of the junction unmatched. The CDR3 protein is CASSQEGPGAGGGYEQYF. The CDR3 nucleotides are TGCGCCAGCAGCCAAGAGGGTCCCGGAGCGGGAGGCGGTTACGAGCAGTACTTC.

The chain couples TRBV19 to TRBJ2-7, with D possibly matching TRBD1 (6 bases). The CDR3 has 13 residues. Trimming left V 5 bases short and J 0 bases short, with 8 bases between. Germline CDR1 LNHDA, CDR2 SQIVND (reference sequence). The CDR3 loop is CASSGQPSYEQYF. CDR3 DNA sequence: TGTGCCAGTAGTGGACAGCCCTCCTACGAGCAGTACTTC.

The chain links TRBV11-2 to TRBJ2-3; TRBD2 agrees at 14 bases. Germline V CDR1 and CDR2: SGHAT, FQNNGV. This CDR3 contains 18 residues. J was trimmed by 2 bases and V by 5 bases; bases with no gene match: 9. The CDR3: CASSASGTSGSFTDTQYF. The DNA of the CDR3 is TGTGCCAGCAGCGCATCCGGGACTAGCGGGAGTTTCACAGATACGCAGTATTTT.

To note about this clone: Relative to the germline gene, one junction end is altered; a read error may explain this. CDR3 in amino acids: CAISETSGSSYEQCF. In DNA form, the CDR3 reads TGTGCCATCAGTGAGACTAGCGGCTCCTCCTACGAGCAGTGCTTC. The J gene is TRBJ2-7, the V gene TRBV10-3; 8 nucleotides line up with TRBD2. In germline, CDR1 is ENHRY, CDR2 SYGVKD. This CDR3 is built from 15 residues.

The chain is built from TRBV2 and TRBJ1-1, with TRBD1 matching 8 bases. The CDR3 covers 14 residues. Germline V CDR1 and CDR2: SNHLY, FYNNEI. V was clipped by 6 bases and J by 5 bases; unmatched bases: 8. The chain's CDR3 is CASRITGGGTEAFF. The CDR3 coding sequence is TGTGCCAGCAGGATTACAGGGGGTGGGACTGAAGCTTTCTTT. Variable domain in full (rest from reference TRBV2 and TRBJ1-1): EPEVTQTPSHQVTQMGQEVILRCVPISNHLYFYWYRQILGQKVEFLVSFYNNEISEKSEIFDDQFSVERPDGSNFTLKIRSTKLEDSAMYFCASRITGGGTEAFFGQGTRLTVV.

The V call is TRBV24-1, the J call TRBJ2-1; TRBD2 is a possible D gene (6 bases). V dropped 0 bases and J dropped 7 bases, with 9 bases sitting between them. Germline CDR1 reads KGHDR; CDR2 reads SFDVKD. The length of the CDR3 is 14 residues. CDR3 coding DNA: TGTGCCACCAGTGATTTGCACGGGGGAAATGAGCAGTTCTTC. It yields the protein CATSDLHGGNEQFF.

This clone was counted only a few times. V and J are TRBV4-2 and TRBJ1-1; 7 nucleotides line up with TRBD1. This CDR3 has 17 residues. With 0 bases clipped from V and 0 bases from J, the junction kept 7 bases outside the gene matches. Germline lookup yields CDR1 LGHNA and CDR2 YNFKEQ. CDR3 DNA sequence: TGTGCCAGCAGCCAAGATCGGGAGGGGGCCTTGAACACTGAAGCTTTCTTT. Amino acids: CASSQDREGALNTEAFF.

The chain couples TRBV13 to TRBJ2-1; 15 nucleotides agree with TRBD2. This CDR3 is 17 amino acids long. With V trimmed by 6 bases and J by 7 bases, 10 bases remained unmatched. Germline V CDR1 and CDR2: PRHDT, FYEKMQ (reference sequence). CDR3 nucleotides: TGTGCCAGCAGACCCGGACTAGCGGGAGGGCCGGGGAATGAGCAGTTCTTC. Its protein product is CASRPGLAGGPGNEQFF. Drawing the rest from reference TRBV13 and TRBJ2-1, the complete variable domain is AAGVIQSPRHLIKEKRETATLKCYPIPRHDTVYWYQQGPGQDPQFLISFYEKMQSDKGSIPDRFSAQQFSDYHSELNMSSLELGDSALYFCASRPGLAGGPGNEQFFGPGTRLTVL.

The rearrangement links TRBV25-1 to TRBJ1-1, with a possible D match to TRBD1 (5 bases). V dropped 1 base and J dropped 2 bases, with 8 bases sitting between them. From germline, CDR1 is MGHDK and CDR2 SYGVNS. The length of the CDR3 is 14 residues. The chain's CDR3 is CASSEWGGNTEAFF. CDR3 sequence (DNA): TGTGCCAGCAGTGAATGGGGGGGTAACACTGAAGCTTTCTTT.

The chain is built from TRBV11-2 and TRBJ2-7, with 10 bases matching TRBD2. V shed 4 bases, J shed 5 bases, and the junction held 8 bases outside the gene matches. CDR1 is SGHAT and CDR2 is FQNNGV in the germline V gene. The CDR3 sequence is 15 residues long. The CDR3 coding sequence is TGTGCCAGCAGCTCGCTCAGCGGGAGGGCCCACGAGCAGTACTTC. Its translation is CASSSLSGRAHEQYF.

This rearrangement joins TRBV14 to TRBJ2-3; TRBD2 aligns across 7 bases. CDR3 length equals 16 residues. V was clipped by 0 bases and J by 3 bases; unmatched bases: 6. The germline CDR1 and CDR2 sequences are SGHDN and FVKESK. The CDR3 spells CASSQDPGLNTDTQYF. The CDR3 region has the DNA TGTGCCAGCAGCCAAGACCCGGGACTAAATACAGATACGCAGTATTTT.

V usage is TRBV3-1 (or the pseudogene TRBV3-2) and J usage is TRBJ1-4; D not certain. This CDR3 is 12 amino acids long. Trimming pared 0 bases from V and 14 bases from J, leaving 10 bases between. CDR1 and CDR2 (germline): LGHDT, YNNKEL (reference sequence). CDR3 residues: CASSQERFGLFF. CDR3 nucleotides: TGTGCCAGCAGCCAAGAGAGGTTCGGGCTGTTTTTT.

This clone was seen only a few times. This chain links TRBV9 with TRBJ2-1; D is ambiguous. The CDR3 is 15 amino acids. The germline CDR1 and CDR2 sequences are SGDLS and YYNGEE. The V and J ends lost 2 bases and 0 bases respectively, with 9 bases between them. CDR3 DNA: TGTGCCAGCAGCGTTTCACAGAGCTCCTACAATGAGCAGTTCTTC. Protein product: CASSVSQSSYNEQFF.

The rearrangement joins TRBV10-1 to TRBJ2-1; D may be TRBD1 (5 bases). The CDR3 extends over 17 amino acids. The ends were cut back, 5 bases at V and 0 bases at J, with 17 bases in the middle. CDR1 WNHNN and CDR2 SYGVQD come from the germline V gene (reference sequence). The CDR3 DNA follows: TGCGCCAGCAGTCCGGACATAGCAGCGAGCTCCTACAATGAGCAGTTCTTC. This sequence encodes CASSPDIAASSYNEQFF.

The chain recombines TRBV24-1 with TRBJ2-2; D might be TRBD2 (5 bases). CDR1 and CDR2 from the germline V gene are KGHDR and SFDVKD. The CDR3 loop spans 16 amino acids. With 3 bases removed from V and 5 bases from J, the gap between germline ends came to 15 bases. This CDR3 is CATSDPRKQRTGELFF. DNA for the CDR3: TGTGCCACCAGTGATCCTCGAAAACAGCGGACCGGGGAGCTGTTTTTT.

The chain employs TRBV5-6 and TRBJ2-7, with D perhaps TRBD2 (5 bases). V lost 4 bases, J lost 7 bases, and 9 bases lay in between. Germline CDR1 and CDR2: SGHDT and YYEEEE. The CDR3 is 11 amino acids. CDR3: CASSRRREQYF. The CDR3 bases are TGTGCCAGCAGCCGACGGAGGGAGCAGTACTTC.